Each of the 29 T cell receptor beta chains below was sequenced from the same sample in a study of T cell responses to AZD1222 COVID-19 vaccine. Sequencing was performed with immunoSEQ multiplex PCR; in TCRdb, only in-frame clones are kept and a portion is missing. The sample lists 150,000 to 200,000 clones; 90% to 95% were seen once. The specimen comprised peripheral blood, sampled 28 days after the second dose of the MenACWY control vaccine. The receptor set was obtained from an adult who received the MenACWY meningococcal vaccine as a control.

The chain combines TRBV6-5 with TRBJ1-3; D ambiguous. Deletions cut 7 bases from V and 2 bases from J, with 15 bases between. The CDR3 is made up of 15 amino acids. Per the germline V gene, CDR1 is MNHEY and CDR2 is SVGAGI. CDR3 amino acids: CASKSEAMAGNTIYF. The CDR3 nucleotides read TGTGCCAGCAAGTCCGAAGCGATGGCTGGAAACACCATATATTTT.

The V gene is TRBV18, the J gene TRBJ2-3; 11 nucleotides agree with TRBD1. This CDR3 has 16 residues. V lost 2 bases and J lost 4; bases outside the gene matches: 5. The germline CDR1 and CDR2 sequences are KGHSH and LQKENI. In nucleotides, the CDR3 is TGTGCCAGCTCACCAATCTGGACAGGGGGCCCAGATACGCAGTATTTT. This codes for CASSPIWTGGPDTQYF. Variable domain in full (rest from reference TRBV18 and TRBJ2-3): NAGVMQNPRHLVRRRGQEARLRCSPMKGHSHVYWYRQLPEEGLKFMVYLQKENIIDESGMPKERFSAEFPKEGPSILRIQQVVRGDSAAYFCASSPIWTGGPDTQYFGPGTRLTVL.

The chain is built from TRBV20-1 and TRBJ2-3; 9 nucleotides agree with TRBD2. The V gene's germline CDR1 is DFQATT and CDR2 SNEGSKA (reference sequence). The V and J ends lost 3 bases and 4 bases, in that order; junction bases with no gene match: 11. The CDR3 extends over 16 amino acids. CDR3 amino acids: CSASFPLAGLPDTQYF. DNA of the CDR3: TGCAGTGCTAGTTTCCCTCTAGCGGGGCTGCCAGATACGCAGTATTTT.

This rearrangement joins TRBV7-3 to TRBJ1-1, with D unresolved. Germline V gives CDR1 SGHTA, CDR2 FQGTGA. The CDR3 is 16 amino acids. V was shortened by 4 bases and J by 4 bases, with 19 bases between the two germline ends. The DNA for the CDR3 is TGTGCCAGCAGCTCTTTGGACCCTAAACGGGGCACTGAAGCTTTCTTT. This encodes CASSSLDPKRGTEAFF.

V usage is TRBV14 and J usage is TRBJ1-4, with 7 nucleotides matching TRBD1. With 4 bases clipped from V and 7 bases from J, the junction kept 6 bases outside the gene matches. CDR1 is SGHDN, CDR2 FVKESK, per germline. This CDR3 has 14 residues. The CDR3 protein is CASSRSNRGEKLFF. The CDR3 nucleotides read TGTGCCAGCAGCCGCTCCAACAGGGGTGAAAAACTGTTTTTT.

J is TRBJ2-7 and V is TRBV3-1 (or the pseudogene TRBV3-2), with D maybe TRBD2 (5 bases). Germline V CDR1 and CDR2: LGHDT, YNNKEL (reference sequence). V lost 3 bases to trimming and J lost 1 base, with 7 bases between them. This CDR3 spans 13 amino acids. The CDR3 loop reads CASSQGVSYEQYF. CDR3 coding DNA: TGTGCCAGCAGCCAGGGAGTATCCTACGAGCAGTACTTC.

The chain employs TRBV5-1 and TRBJ2-7, with TRBD1 as a possible D gene (5 bases). Germline V gives CDR1 SGHRS, CDR2 YFSETQ. The CDR3 is 13 amino acids. V shed 1 base and J shed 0 bases, with 5 bases lying between them. CDR3 sequence: CASSLTGSYEQYF. The CDR3, as DNA: TGCGCCAGCAGCTTGACAGGCTCCTACGAGCAGTACTTC.

The rearrangement uses TRBV30 and TRBJ1-3; tentative D call: TRBD1 (5 bases). CDR3 size: 14 residues. The germline V and J ends were trimmed by 0 bases and 8 bases, with 14 bases remaining between them. Germline V gene lookup returns CDR1 GTSNPN and CDR2 SVGIG (reference sequence). DNA for the CDR3: TGTGCCTGGAGTGTAGGTCAGGGTATAGACACCATATATTTT. Amino acids: CAWSVGQGIDTIYF.

CDR3 protein: CASRRQVYEQYF. Here the CDR3 DNA reads TGTGCCAGCAGAAGGCAGGTCTACGAGCAGTACTTC. The chain uses TRBV12-3 or TRBV12-4 and TRBJ2-7; no firm D call. The CDR3 is made up of 12 amino acids. The V end was cut by 6 bases, the J end by 3 bases, with 9 bases between.

The chain employs TRBV9 and TRBJ1-2, with a tentative D call TRBD1 (6 bases). CDR1 is SGDLS and CDR2 is YYNGEE in the germline V gene. The CDR3 totals 16 residues. The V end lost 4 bases, the J end lost 4 bases, and 20 bases lay between the germline ends. CDR3 residues: CASSPEGGGNVYGYTF. The CDR3 coding sequence is TGTGCCAGCAGCCCCGAGGGAGGGGGAAACGTCTATGGCTACACCTTC.

J is TRBJ1-4 and V is TRBV5-1; a possible D gene is TRBD1 (6 bases). The V end was cut by 4 bases, the J end by 3 bases, with 13 bases between. CDR1 and CDR2 from the germline V gene are SGHRS and YFSETQ. The CDR3 has 15 amino acids. The CDR3 protein is CASSPGVLANEKLFF. CDR3 in DNA: TGCGCCAGCAGCCCAGGGGTTCTGGCTAATGAAAAACTGTTTTTT. Based on the CDR3 plus reference TRBV5-1 and TRBJ1-4, the full variable domain is KAGVTQTPRYLIKTRGQQVTLSCSPISGHRSVSWYQQTPGQGLQFLFEYFSETQRNKGNFPGRFSGRQFSNSRSEMNVSTLELGDSALYLCASSPGVLANEKLFFGSGTQLSVL.

The chain's CDR3 is CSVELGGSGGLLFEQYF. For the CDR3, the DNA is TGCAGCGTTGAACTAGGGGGTAGCGGGGGGCTTCTTTTTGAGCAGTACTTC. The V and J genes are TRBV29-1 and TRBJ2-7, with 10 bases that match TRBD2. Germline CDR1 SQVTM, CDR2 ANQGSEA. V shed 2 bases, J shed 7 bases, and the junction held 17 bases outside the gene matches. The CDR3 length is 17 residues.

The chain employs TRBV7-2 and TRBJ2-5; TRBD2 matches at 8 bases. Germline lookup yields CDR1 SGHTA and CDR2 FQGNSA. V shed 7 bases, J shed 7 bases, and the junction held 8 bases outside the gene matches. The CDR3 has 13 amino acids. In DNA form, the CDR3 reads TGTGCCAGCACCCCACTAGCGGATCGGACCCAGTACTTC. Its translation: CASTPLADRTQYF.

This clone has just a few counts. The CDR3 is CASSLTTGFNQPQHF. The DNA for the CDR3 is TGCGCCAGCAGCTTGACTACAGGATTCAATCAGCCCCAGCATTTT. The chain uses TRBV5-1 and TRBJ1-5, with D possibly being TRBD1 (5 bases). The CDR3 totals 15 residues. The germline gives CDR1 SGHRS, CDR2 YFSETQ. Trimming left V 1 base short and J 3 bases short, with 11 bases between.

The chain joins TRBV25-1 to TRBJ2-7; TRBD1 or TRBD2 may be the D gene (6 bases each). The CDR3 runs 14 residues. With 3 bases removed from V and 0 bases from J, the gap between germline ends came to 9 bases. The V gene's germline CDR1 is MGHDK and CDR2 SYGVNS. CDR3 DNA: TGTGCCAGCAGTGATAAGGGGGGCTCCTACGAGCAGTACTTC. This translates into CASSDKGGSYEQYF.

The chain uses TRBV7-9 and TRBJ1-4; a weak D match, TRBD1 (6 bases). Trimming left V 3 bases short and J 11 bases short, with 10 bases between. Germline CDR1 and CDR2: SEHNR and FQNEAQ (reference sequence). The length of the CDR3 is 12 residues. Here the CDR3 DNA reads TGTGCCAGCAGCTTGGGAGGGGGGAAACTGTTTTTT. This encodes CASSLGGGKLFF.

The J gene is TRBJ2-5, the V gene TRBV19, with 9 bases that match TRBD2. The CDR3 totals 16 residues. Germline CDR1 reads LNHDA; CDR2 reads SQIVND (reference sequence). V was pared by 6 bases and J by 1 base, with 9 bases of the junction left unmatched. CDR3 in amino acids: CASSPRLAAPQETQYF. CDR3 in DNA: TGTGCCAGTAGCCCCCGACTAGCGGCACCCCAAGAGACCCAGTACTTC.

The gene calls are TRBV7-7 and TRBJ2-2; 9 bases are shared with TRBD2. The CDR3 contains 17 residues. Per the germline V gene, CDR1 is SSHAT and CDR2 is FNYEAQ (reference sequence). Losses at the gene ends were 2 bases for V and 4 bases for J; bases not matched to a gene: 8. Here the CDR3 DNA reads TGTGCCAGCAGCTTAAGACGCGGCGGGAGGGCCACCGGGGAGCTGTTTTTT. This gives the protein CASSLRRGGRATGELFF.

The V gene is TRBV6-6, the J gene TRBJ2-7; D not resolved. CDR3 length: 15 residues. V lost 7 bases and J lost 3, with 19 bases in between. In germline, CDR1 is MNHNY, CDR2 SVGAGI (reference sequence). CDR3 in DNA: TGTGCCAGCACCCAGAGTGACGCAGGCAACTACGAGCAGTACTTC. The encoded protein is CASTQSDAGNYEQYF.

V usage is TRBV19 and J usage is TRBJ1-1; D possibly corresponds to TRBD1 (5 bases). Germline loops: CDR1 LNHDA, CDR2 SQIVND (reference sequence). The ends were cut back, 7 bases at V and 0 bases at J, with 9 bases in the middle. The CDR3 is 13 amino acids. For the CDR3, the DNA is TGTGCCAGTATGATAGGGGTGAACACTGAAGCTTTCTTT. Protein: CASMIGVNTEAFF.

The chain is built from TRBV30 and TRBJ1-5; weak D call: TRBD1 (5 bases). V gave up 0 bases and J gave up 7 bases, with 10 bases separating them. CDR1 GTSNPN and CDR2 SVGIG come from the germline V gene (reference sequence). The CDR3 totals 13 residues. Here the CDR3 reads CAWSVQRDQPQHF. CDR3 DNA sequence: TGTGCCTGGAGTGTACAAAGGGACCAGCCCCAGCATTTT.

CDR3: CASTPDLNYGYTF. CDR3 bases: TGTGCCAGTACGCCAGACCTTAACTATGGCTACACCTTC. The V and J genes are TRBV19 and TRBJ1-2; D not resolved. Germline values: CDR1 LNHDA, CDR2 SQIVND (reference sequence). The CDR3 is 13 amino acids. The V gene lost 7 bases and the J gene lost 1 base, with 10 bases spanning the gap.

The chain links TRBV13 to TRBJ2-7; possible D gene TRBD2, 7 bases. This CDR3 spans 16 amino acids. Germline assignment: CDR1 PRHDT and CDR2 FYEKMQ (reference sequence). V lost 1 base and J 3 bases, leaving 16 bases between the germline ends. Written as DNA, the CDR3 is TGTGCCAGCAGCTTAGAGTCTAGGGGGGGCTACTACGAGCAGTACTTC. This sequence encodes CASSLESRGGYYEQYF.

The chain employs TRBV28 and TRBJ2-1; 8 nucleotides line up with TRBD2. Per germline, CDR1 MDHEN and CDR2 SYDVKM. CDR3 size: 18 residues. With V trimmed by 1 base and J by 8 bases, 16 bases remained unmatched. The CDR3 bases are TGTGCCAGCAGTTTATTCCTTGAGGCTAGCGGGTTGGTCCATGAGCAGTTCTTC. Translating gives CASSLFLEASGLVHEQFF.

The chain carries TRBV10-3 and TRBJ1-6, with a weak D call TRBD1 (6 bases). V was pared by 6 bases and J by 2 bases, with 14 bases between. This CDR3 is built from 16 residues. Germline V lookup: CDR1 ENHRY, CDR2 SYGVKD. CDR3 sequence reads: CAISRQANPYNSPLHF. CDR3 coding DNA: TGTGCCATCAGCCGACAGGCTAACCCCTATAATTCACCCCTCCACTTT.

The chain recombines TRBV4-1 with TRBJ1-5; D is unclear. Trimming stripped 3 bases from V and 0 bases from J, with 9 bases between. The CDR3 runs 15 residues. Germline V gene sequence: CDR1 MGHRA, CDR2 YSYEKL. CDR3 in amino acids: CASSHWQDSNQPQHF. DNA of the CDR3: TGCGCCAGCAGCCATTGGCAGGATAGCAATCAGCCCCAGCATTTT.

The CDR3 spells CASSGWTAMNTEAFF. The CDR3 DNA reads TGTGCCAGCAGTGGTTGGACAGCGATGAACACTGAAGCTTTCTTT. The gene calls are TRBV6-6 and TRBJ1-1, with D maybe TRBD1 (6 bases). CDR3 length equals 15 residues. Germline CDR1 reads MNHNY; CDR2 reads SVGAGI (reference sequence). V was shortened by 5 bases and J by 0 bases, with 13 bases between the two germline ends.

This sequence joins TRBV27 and TRBJ1-6; D gene unclear. Trimming left V 0 bases short and J 13 bases short, with 13 bases between. The CDR3 sequence is 14 residues long. The germline CDR1 and CDR2 sequences are MNHEY and SMNVEV (reference sequence). The CDR3 DNA sequence: TGTGCCAGCAGTTTATCGGGCTTAATTCGGCCCCTCCACTTT. Protein sequence: CASSLSGLIRPLHF.

The chain combines TRBV5-6 with TRBJ1-1; 8 bases are shared with TRBD1. Germline-derived CDR1 and CDR2 are SGHDT and YYEEEE. This CDR3 region has 14 residues. After removal of 5 bases from V and 5 bases from J, the junction contained 8 bases not matched to a gene. The CDR3 sequence is CASSRGQGLTEAFF. The DNA of the CDR3 is TGTGCCAGCAGTCGCGGACAGGGCTTGACTGAAGCTTTCTTT.